The 4 T cell receptor beta chains below were found in one sample sequenced in a study of cytomegalovirus exposure and HLA in healthy donors. Both 60 Vbeta primers and 13 Jbeta primers went into the PCR. Sequencing was performed with immunoSEQ multiplex PCR; in TCRdb, only in-frame clones are kept and a portion is missing. Here the sample spans over 150,000 clones, roughly four fifths being singletons. Material for sequencing was PBMCs. These receptors originate from a man aged 35 to 55 in good health and CMV-seronegative.

The chain uses TRBV28 and TRBJ2-1; 9 bases match TRBD1. The germline V gene encodes CDR1 MDHEN and CDR2 SYDVKM. This CDR3 comprises 15 residues. J was trimmed by 2 bases and V by 7 bases; bases with no gene match: 6. CDR3 coding DNA: TGTGCCAGCAAGCCCACAGGGGGCGCCTACAATGAGCAGTTCTTC. It translates to CASKPTGGAYNEQFF.

The gene calls are TRBV27 and TRBJ2-1; 7 bases fit TRBD1. The length of the CDR3 is 14 residues. V was pared by 5 bases and J by 5 bases, with 6 bases of the junction left unmatched. Germline-derived CDR1 and CDR2 are MNHEY and SMNVEV (reference sequence). The CDR3 sequence is CASSVSGQNNEQFF. DNA for the CDR3: TGTGCCAGCAGTGTCTCGGGACAGAACAATGAGCAGTTCTTC.

The chain combines TRBV7-9 with TRBJ2-7; the D gene is possibly TRBD1 (6 bases). V was shortened by 0 bases and J by 1 base, with 13 bases between the two germline ends. This CDR3 spans 16 amino acids. Germline lookup yields CDR1 SEHNR and CDR2 FQNEAQ (reference sequence). The CDR3 spells CASSLATSRGSYEQYF. In DNA form, the CDR3 reads TGTGCCAGCAGCTTAGCGACATCTAGGGGGTCCTACGAGCAGTACTTC.

The chain has TRBV9 and TRBJ1-1, with a tentative D call TRBD1 (6 bases). Germline V gene data show CDR1 as SGDLS and CDR2 as YYNGEE. The CDR3 extends over 15 amino acids. V lost 3 bases, J lost 2 bases, and 14 bases lay in between. CDR3 sequence reads: CASSDPDRINTEAFF. For the CDR3, the DNA is TGTGCCAGCAGCGACCCCGACAGGATCAACACTGAAGCTTTCTTT.